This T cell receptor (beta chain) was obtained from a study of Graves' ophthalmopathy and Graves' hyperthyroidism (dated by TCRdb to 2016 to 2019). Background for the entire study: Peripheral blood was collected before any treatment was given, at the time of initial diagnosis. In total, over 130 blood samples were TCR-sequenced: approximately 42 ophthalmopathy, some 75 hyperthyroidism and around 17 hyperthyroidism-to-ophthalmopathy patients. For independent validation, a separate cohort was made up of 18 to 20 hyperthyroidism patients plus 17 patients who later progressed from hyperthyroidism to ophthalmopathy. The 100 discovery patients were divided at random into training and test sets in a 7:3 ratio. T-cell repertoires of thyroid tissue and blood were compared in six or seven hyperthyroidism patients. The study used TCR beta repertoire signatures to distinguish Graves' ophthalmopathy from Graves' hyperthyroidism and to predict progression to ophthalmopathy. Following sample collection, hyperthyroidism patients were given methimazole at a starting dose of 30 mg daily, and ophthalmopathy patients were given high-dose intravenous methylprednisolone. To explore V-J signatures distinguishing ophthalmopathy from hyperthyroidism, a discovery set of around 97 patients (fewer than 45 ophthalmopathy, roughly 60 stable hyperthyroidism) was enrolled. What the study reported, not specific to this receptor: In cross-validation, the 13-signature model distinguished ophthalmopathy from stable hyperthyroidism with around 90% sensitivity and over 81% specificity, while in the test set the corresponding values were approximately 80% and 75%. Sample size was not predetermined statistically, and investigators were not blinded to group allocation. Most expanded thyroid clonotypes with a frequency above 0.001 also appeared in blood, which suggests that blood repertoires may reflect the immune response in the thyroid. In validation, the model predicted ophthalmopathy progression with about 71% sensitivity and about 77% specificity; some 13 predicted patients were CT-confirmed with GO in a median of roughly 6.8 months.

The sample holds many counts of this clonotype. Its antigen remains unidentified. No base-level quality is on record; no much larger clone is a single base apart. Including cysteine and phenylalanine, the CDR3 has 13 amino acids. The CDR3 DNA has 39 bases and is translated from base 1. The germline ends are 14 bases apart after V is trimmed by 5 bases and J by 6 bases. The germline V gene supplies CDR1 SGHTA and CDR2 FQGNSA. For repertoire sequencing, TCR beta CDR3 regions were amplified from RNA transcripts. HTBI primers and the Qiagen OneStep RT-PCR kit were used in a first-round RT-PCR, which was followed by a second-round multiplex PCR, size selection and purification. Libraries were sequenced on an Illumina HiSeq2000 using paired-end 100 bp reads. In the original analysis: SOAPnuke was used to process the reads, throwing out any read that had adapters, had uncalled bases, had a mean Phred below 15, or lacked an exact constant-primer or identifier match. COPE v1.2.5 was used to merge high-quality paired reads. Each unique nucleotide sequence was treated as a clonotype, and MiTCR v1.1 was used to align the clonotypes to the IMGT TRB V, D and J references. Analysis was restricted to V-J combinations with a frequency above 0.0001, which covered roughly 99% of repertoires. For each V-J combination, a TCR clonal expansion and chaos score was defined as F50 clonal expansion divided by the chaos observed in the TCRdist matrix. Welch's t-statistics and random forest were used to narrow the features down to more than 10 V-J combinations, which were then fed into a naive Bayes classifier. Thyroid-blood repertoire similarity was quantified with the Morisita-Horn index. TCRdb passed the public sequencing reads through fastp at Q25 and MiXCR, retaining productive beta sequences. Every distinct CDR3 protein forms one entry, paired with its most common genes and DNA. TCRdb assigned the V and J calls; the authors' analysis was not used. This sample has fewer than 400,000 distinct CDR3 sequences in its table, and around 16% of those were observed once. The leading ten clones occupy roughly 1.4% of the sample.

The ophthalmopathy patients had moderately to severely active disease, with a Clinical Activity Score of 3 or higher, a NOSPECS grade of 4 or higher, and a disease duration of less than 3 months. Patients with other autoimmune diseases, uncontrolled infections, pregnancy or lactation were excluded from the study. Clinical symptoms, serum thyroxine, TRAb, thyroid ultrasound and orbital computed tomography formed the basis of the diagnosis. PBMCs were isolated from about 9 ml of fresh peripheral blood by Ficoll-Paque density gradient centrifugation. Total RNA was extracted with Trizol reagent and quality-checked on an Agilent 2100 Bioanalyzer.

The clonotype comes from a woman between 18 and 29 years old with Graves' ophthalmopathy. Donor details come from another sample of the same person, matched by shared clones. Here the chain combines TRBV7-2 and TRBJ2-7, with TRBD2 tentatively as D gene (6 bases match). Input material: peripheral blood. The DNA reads TGTGCCAGCAGCCTAGGGAGGCAGGCCGAGCAGTACTTC. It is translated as CASSLGRQAEQYF.